The following is a T cell receptor (beta chain) sequence with its context. Its target is unknown. These data are taken from a study of regulatory and conventional T cells in RAG deficiency. Overall study findings and caveats: Shorter CDR3s in all patient subsets; >80% Treg-Tconv overlap in Omenn.

Clones were sequenced by immunoSEQ multiplex PCR, and TCRdb holds only the in-frame ones, with some missing. The sample carries over 2,500 clones, approximately 80% recorded once. Blood CD4+ CD25-low CD127-high conventional T cells supplied the genomic DNA template. The CDR3 is made up of 16 amino acids. V was shortened by 7 bases and J by 2 bases, with 18 bases between the two germline ends. CDR1 is MNHEY and CDR2 is SMNVEV in the germline V gene (reference sequence). This TCR was recovered from a human donor with RAG deficiency presenting as severe combined immunodeficiency. Sequences were obtained from CD4+ effector T cells sorted from blood. The chain uses TRBV27 and TRBJ2-1; tentatively, D is TRBD1 (6 bases). CDR3 in DNA: TGTGCCAGCACTCCTTCTTGGGGGCCGGCCTACAATGAGCAGTTCTTC. This sequence encodes CASTPSWGPAYNEQFF.